The clone carrying this T cell receptor (beta chain) turned up a few times. Its antigen remains unidentified. A second PCR, run for roughly 7 to 11 cycles, used a sample-barcoded 5' primer plus a J-beta primer mix. No fewer than 3 million CDR3-containing paired-end reads came from each sample. MiXCR, applied by TCRdb to the 5' RACE reads, yields one record per CDR3 protein. The sample lists some 1.5 million distinct CDR3 sequences, 28% seen once, with 7.7% in the top ten. This record belongs to a study of blood T cells in healthy people across ages. Study-wide results and limits: From one million sequenced T cells, diversity estimates were lower bounds.

This CDR3 spans 13 amino acids. The germline CDR1 and CDR2 sequences are DFQATT and SNEGSKA (reference sequence). Trimming took off 4 bases at V and 8 bases at J, with 14 bases between the two ends. The receptor's source is a woman aged 30 to 39 in good health. This rearrangement joins TRBV20-1 to TRBJ1-4, with a possible D match to TRBD1 (6 bases). Specimen: blood. The CDR3 is CSATTGGREKLFF. DNA for the CDR3: TGCAGTGCTACGACAGGTGGAAGGGAAAAACTGTTTTTT.